Below are 23 T cell receptor beta chains sequenced from a single sample in a study of CD8+ T cells in alopecia areata. Extracted from the samples, RNA was reverse transcribed into cDNA to serve as the sequencing template. Profiled with immunoSEQ multiplex PCR; TCRdb holds only in-frame clones, not every one. Of 150,000 to 180,000 clones in the sample, more than 45% are singletons; the top ten hold 15% to 20%. The sample was CD8+ T cells sorted from blood, taken at week 0. All receptors derive from a human donor with alopecia areata.

The chain employs TRBV30 and TRBJ1-4; D possibly corresponds to TRBD1 (5 bases). CDR3 length: 13 amino acids. Looked up from germline, CDR1 is GTSNPN and CDR2 is SVGIG (reference sequence). V dropped 4 bases and J dropped 6 bases, with 12 bases sitting between them. The CDR3, as DNA: TGTGCCTGGACCGGGACCAGCGATGAAAAACTGTTTTTT. Translation gives CAWTGTSDEKLFF.

This clone has only a few counts. The chain carries TRBV4-3 and TRBJ2-1; 7 nucleotides agree with TRBD2. The J segment lost 2 bases and the V segment lost 0 bases, leaving 13 bases of the junction unmatched. CDR3 length equals 19 residues. Germline CDR1 reads LGHNA; CDR2 reads YSLEER. CDR3 DNA: TGCGCCAGCAGCCAAGACAGTCAGCGGGGTCTGGTTCCCTACAATGAGCAGTTCTTC. Its translation is CASSQDSQRGLVPYNEQFF.

The V gene is TRBV9, the J gene TRBJ1-2, with no clear D. From germline, CDR1 is SGDLS and CDR2 YYNGEE. Between the trimmed V and J ends, which lost 7 bases and 3 bases, there was a span of 10 bases. This CDR3 has 12 amino acids. The CDR3 sequence is CASAGRDYGYTF. CDR3 coding DNA: TGTGCCAGCGCAGGACGAGACTATGGCTACACCTTC.

J is TRBJ2-5 and V is TRBV7-6, with 9 positions matching TRBD1. CDR3 size: 15 residues. CDR1 and CDR2 from the germline V gene are SGHVS and FNYEAQ. V gave up 5 bases and J gave up 2 bases; unmatched junction bases: 6. The CDR3 region is CASSETGGSQETQYF. CDR3 DNA sequence: TGTGCCAGCAGCGAGACAGGGGGGAGTCAAGAGACCCAGTACTTC.

The chain uses TRBV7-8 and TRBJ1-5; no firm D call. Trimming took 0 bases from V and 7 from J, leaving 13 bases between them. The CDR3 sequence is 15 residues long. Germline values: CDR1 SGHVS, CDR2 FQNEAQ. As DNA, the CDR3 is TGTGCCAGCAGCTTAGCGGTAGATAACTGGCAGCCCCAGCATTTT. Translated: CASSLAVDNWQPQHF.

The gene calls are TRBV29-1 and TRBJ2-2; D remains unclear. In germline, CDR1 is SQVTM, CDR2 ANQGSEA. V was cut by 4 bases and J by 4 bases, with 4 bases left in between. The CDR3 is made up of 11 amino acids. CDR3 nucleotides: TGCAGCGTTGTGACCACCGGGGAGCTGTTTTTT. This encodes CSVVTTGELFF.

This clone was counted between two and nine times. The rearrangement joins TRBV7-7 to TRBJ2-3; 9 nucleotides line up with TRBD1. Germline V gene lookup returns CDR1 SSHAT and CDR2 FNYEAQ (reference sequence). Trimming removed 5 bases from V and 2 bases from J; junction bases left unmatched: 5. CDR3 length: 15 residues. Here the CDR3 reads CASSMGTGSTDTQYF. The CDR3 nucleotides are TGTGCCAGCAGCATGGGGACAGGGTCCACAGATACGCAGTATTTT.

This clone was counted a few times. The gene calls are TRBV27 and TRBJ1-2; 7 bases fit TRBD1. Germline CDR1 reads MNHEY; CDR2 reads SMNVEV (reference sequence). The CDR3 length is 15 residues. V was pared by 6 bases and J by 4 bases, with 11 bases of the junction left unmatched. The CDR3 DNA reads TGTGCCAGCAGCCGAGACAGGGAGTGGACCTATGGCTACACCTTC. Amino acids: CASSRDREWTYGYTF.

The chain uses TRBV25-1 and TRBJ2-3; TRBD1 agrees at 8 bases. With V trimmed by 4 bases and J by 4 bases, 4 bases remained unmatched. Per the germline V gene, CDR1 is MGHDK and CDR2 is SYGVNS. There are 14 residues in the CDR3. The chain's CDR3 is CASSGTGLADTQYF. CDR3 bases: TGTGCCAGCAGTGGGACAGGGTTGGCAGATACGCAGTATTTT.

This clone appeared a few times. The chain combines TRBV29-1 with TRBJ2-1; 7 bases map to TRBD1. The ends lost 7 bases at V and 6 bases at J; junction bases unmatched: 6. Germline V gene sequence: CDR1 SQVTM, CDR2 ANQGSEA. CDR3 length: 12 amino acids. CDR3 nucleotide sequence: TGCAGCGCATGGACAGGCCGCAATGAGCAGTTCTTC. This gives the protein CSAWTGRNEQFF.

This chain's CDR3 is CSVEDLGPMEDTQYF. The DNA for the CDR3 is TGCAGCGTTGAAGACCTCGGACCCATGGAAGATACGCAGTATTTT. The chain combines TRBV29-1 with TRBJ2-3; D gene unclear. V was shortened by 0 bases and J by 5 bases, with 15 bases between the two germline ends. The germline gives CDR1 SQVTM, CDR2 ANQGSEA. CDR3 length: 15 residues.

This clone has more than one count but fewer than ten. This chain joins TRBV14 and TRBJ1-6; D uncertain. Germline loops: CDR1 SGHDN, CDR2 FVKESK. The CDR3 contains 14 residues. V lost 0 bases and J lost 9, with 9 bases in between. Here the CDR3 DNA reads TGTGCCAGCAGCCAAGAGTTTGGCGGTTCACCCCTCCACTTT. This gives the protein CASSQEFGGSPLHF. The full variable domain, rest sourced from reference TRBV14 and TRBJ1-6, is EAGVTQFPSHSVIEKGQTVTLRCDPISGHDNLYWYRRVMGKEIKFLLHFVKESKQDESGMPNNRFLAERTGGTYSTLKVQPAELEDSGVYFCASSQEFGGSPLHFGNGTRLTVT.

This clone is a singleton in its sample. The chain couples TRBV4-3 to TRBJ1-2, with TRBD1 matching 9 bases. The CDR3 is 15 residues long. Germline loops: CDR1 LGHNA, CDR2 YSLEER. After removal of 3 bases from V and 6 bases from J, the junction contained 8 bases not matched to a gene. The chain's CDR3 is CASSQSGTGRDGYTF. CDR3 DNA: TGCGCCAGCAGCCAGTCCGGGACAGGGAGAGATGGCTACACCTTC.

This clone has just a few counts. The genes are TRBV11-2 and TRBJ2-1, with 8 bases matching TRBD2. With 5 bases clipped from V and 4 bases from J, the junction kept 10 bases outside the gene matches. The CDR3 length is 16 residues. Germline V gives CDR1 SGHAT, CDR2 FQNNGV. The CDR3 here is CASSPASGGPYNEQFF. DNA for the CDR3: TGTGCCAGCAGCCCAGCCAGCGGGGGTCCTTACAATGAGCAGTTCTTC.

About this clone itself: Relative to the germline gene, one junction end is altered; a read error may explain this. The V call is TRBV7-9, the J call TRBJ2-7; no firm D call. The germline gives CDR1 SEHNR, CDR2 FQNEAQ (reference sequence). The CDR3 totals 12 residues. The CDR3 DNA follows: TGTGCCAGCAGCTTAGTTGACGGTGGGTTGGCCTTC. It is translated as CASSLVDGGLAF.

In this sample, this clone turned up many times. This chain links TRBV5-1 with TRBJ2-2, with D maybe TRBD2 (5 bases). Trimming stripped 0 bases from V and 2 bases from J, with 8 bases between. This CDR3 region has 15 residues. Germline CDR1 reads SGHRS; CDR2 reads YFSETQ. For the CDR3, the DNA is TGCGCCAGCAGCTTGGTGCCGGGAAACACCGGGGAGCTGTTTTTT. It translates to CASSLVPGNTGELFF.

The chain employs TRBV15 and TRBJ1-1; the D is unclear. The V end lost 0 bases, the J end lost 6 bases, and 11 bases lay between the germline ends. The germline gives CDR1 LNHNV, CDR2 YYDKDF (reference sequence). The CDR3 covers 14 residues. CDR3 loop: CATSRDRTGAEAFF. The CDR3 DNA reads as TGTGCCACCAGCAGAGACCGGACCGGGGCTGAAGCTTTCTTT.

The chain couples TRBV29-1 to TRBJ2-1; D remains ambiguous. Germline V gene lookup returns CDR1 SQVTM and CDR2 ANQGSEA. This CDR3 region has 15 residues. Trimming removed 0 bases at V and 7 bases at J, with 16 bases between. The CDR3 reads CSVEDLGKGLNEQFF. DNA of the CDR3: TGCAGCGTTGAAGACCTGGGAAAGGGCCTAAATGAGCAGTTCTTC.

Concerning this clone itself: At the DNA level, this CDR3 is encoded by other sequences in the same sample as well. The rearrangement links TRBV4-3 to TRBJ2-7; D remains unclear. This CDR3 is 13 amino acids long. V lost 0 bases and J lost 3, with 6 bases in between. Germline assignment: CDR1 LGHNA and CDR2 YSLEER. In nucleotides, the CDR3 is TGCGCCAGCAGCCAAGATAGAAGCTACGAGCAGTACTTC. Translated, it gives CASSQDRSYEQYF.

This clone was seen a few times. The genes are TRBV9 and TRBJ1-3; D call uncertain. V lost 0 bases, J lost 6 bases, and 10 bases lay in between. This CDR3 comprises 14 residues. Germline CDR1 is SGDLS and CDR2 is YYNGEE. The CDR3 nucleotides read TGTGCCAGCAGCGTAGGTAAAGGGCCAAACACCATATATTTT. Translating gives CASSVGKGPNTIYF. The entire variable domain, with the rest obtained from reference TRBV9 and TRBJ1-3, is as follows: DSGVTQTPKHLITATGQRVTLRCSPRSGDLSVYWYQQSLDQGLQFLIQYYNGEERAKGNILERFSAQQFPDLHSELNLSSLELGDSALYFCASSVGKGPNTIYFGEGSWLTVV.

The V call is TRBV4-1, the J call TRBJ1-2; maybe TRBD1 (5 bases). The CDR3 loop spans 15 amino acids. V lost 0 bases and J 7 bases, leaving 15 bases between the germline ends. CDR1 is MGHRA, CDR2 YSYEKL, per germline. The CDR3 region is CASSQDAAGLAGYTF. The CDR3, as DNA: TGCGCCAGCAGCCAAGATGCGGCAGGGCTCGCTGGCTACACCTTC.

The CDR3 loop is CASSGGGNYGYTF. The CDR3 region has the DNA TGTGCCAGCAGCGGAGGGGGTAACTATGGCTACACCTTC. The genes are TRBV9 and TRBJ1-2, with a possible D match to TRBD1 (6 bases). The V and J ends lost 3 bases and 1 base respectively, with 7 bases between them. Germline V gives CDR1 SGDLS, CDR2 YYNGEE. This CDR3 has 13 residues.

The chain combines TRBV27 with TRBJ2-5, with a possible D match to TRBD1 (6 bases). The CDR3 is made up of 15 amino acids. Per germline, CDR1 MNHEY and CDR2 SMNVEV (reference sequence). V lost 5 bases and J 0 bases, leaving 13 bases between the germline ends. CDR3 DNA: TGTGCCAGCAGTCCACAGGGCCGGTACCAAGAGACCCAGTACTTC. This gives the protein CASSPQGRYQETQYF.